This TCR beta chain was sequenced in a study of blood T cell repertoires in COVID-19. For the study at large: Samples of COVID-19 (acute and convalescent) were obtained from the United States, Italy and Spain. T cells, B-cell-depleted T cells, or PBMCs provided the cDNA or gDNA that served as material.

Methods used by the authors: Amplification of reference gene primers provided the estimated nucleated cell counts. Repertoires were generated with immunoSEQ multiplex PCR, while TCRdb's copy carries only in-frame clones and drops some. V, J and clone size are taken as reported in that table, and D and trimming were inferred from the DNA itself. The table lists about 270,000 clones, approximately 91% of them singletons. Germline V CDR1 and CDR2: ENHRY, SYGVKD. The V and J ends lost 0 bases and 8 bases respectively, with 13 bases between them. This CDR3 has 14 residues. Specimen: peripheral blood. This TCR was sampled from a man aged 50 to 59 with acute or convalescent COVID-19. The gene calls are TRBV10-3 and TRBJ1-2, with D possibly TRBD1 on 5 matching bases. The CDR3 region is CAISESGGDGGYTF. The CDR3 DNA sequence: TGTGCCATCAGTGAGTCGGGAGGGGATGGAGGCTACACCTTC.